The 18 T cell receptor beta chains listed next were all sequenced from one sample in a study of technical replicates of blood from several donors (dated by TCRdb to about 2017). The method was the immunoSEQ multiplex PCR assay. The immuneACCESS repertoire file appears here via TCRdb, limited to in-frame rearrangements. These files lack a portion of the clones; in checked studies, under half of the deficit traces to unresolved V genes, and the cause of the others is not known. The sample table holds about 59,000 clones, of which around nine tenths were seen once. About 5.5% of the sample belongs to the ten largest clones. The material sequenced was PBMCs. The receptors originated from a human donor in good health. Some clones in this sample may be carry-over from other donors' samples.

This clone appeared a single time. The chain has TRBV5-4 and TRBJ2-5, with TRBD2 matching 10 bases. The CDR3 covers 15 residues. With 2 bases clipped from V and 1 base from J, the junction kept 2 bases outside the gene matches. The V gene's germline CDR1 is SGHNT and CDR2 YYREEE (reference sequence). The CDR3 loop is CASSFVAGGQETQYF. CDR3 DNA: TGTGCCAGCAGCTTTGTAGCGGGGGGCCAAGAGACCCAGTACTTC.

The chain combines TRBV27 with TRBJ2-5, with 8 positions matching TRBD1. The length of the CDR3 is 14 residues. Germline CDR1 is MNHEY and CDR2 is SMNVEV (reference sequence). V shed 2 bases and J 12 bases; nucleotides not matched to a gene: 11. As DNA, the CDR3 is TGTGCCAGCAGTTTAGGTTATCAGACAGGGGCTGAGTACTTC. This gives the protein CASSLGYQTGAEYF.

This clone showed up just a few times. The rearrangement joins TRBV7-2 to TRBJ2-7, with TRBD2 identical over 8 bases. The CDR3 runs 16 residues. With 4 bases clipped from V and 2 bases from J, the junction kept 10 bases outside the gene matches. Germline V gives CDR1 SGHTA, CDR2 FQGNSA. The CDR3 coding sequence is TGTGCCAGCAGCTCCCTAGGCGGGGGGCCGCCCTACGAGCAGTACTTC. This sequence encodes CASSSLGGGPPYEQYF.

The CDR3 DNA reads TGTGCCAGCAGCCTCGCGACAGGGGGTAACACCGGGGAGCTGTTTTTT. This codes for CASSLATGGNTGELFF. The chain carries TRBV7-9 and TRBJ2-2; 9 positions agree with TRBD1. This CDR3 spans 16 amino acids. CDR1 SEHNR and CDR2 FQNEAQ come from the germline V gene (reference sequence). Losses at the gene ends were 5 bases for V and 2 bases for J; bases not matched to a gene: 6. The complete variable domain, with remaining parts taken from reference TRBV7-9 and TRBJ2-2, reads DTGVSQNPRHKITKRGQNVTFRCDPISEHNRLYWYRQTLGQGPEFLTYFQNEAQLEKSRLLSDRFSAERPKGSFSTLEIQRTEQGDSAMYLCASSLATGGNTGELFFGEGSRLTVL.

V gene TRBV7-8 combines with J gene TRBJ1-2; weak D call: TRBD1 (5 bases). CDR1 is SGHVS and CDR2 is FQNEAQ in the germline V gene. CDR3 size: 12 residues. Between the trimmed V and J ends, which lost 3 bases and 7 bases, there was a span of 9 bases. The CDR3 here is CASSFSQGGYTF. The CDR3 nucleotides are TGTGCCAGCAGCTTTTCCCAGGGTGGCTACACCTTC.

The genes are TRBV6-5 and TRBJ1-2, with 7 bases that match TRBD1. This CDR3 has 14 residues. CDR1 and CDR2 from the germline V gene are MNHEY and SVGAGI. V dropped 5 bases and J dropped 8; count of bases not matched to a gene: 11. As DNA, the CDR3 is TGTGCCAGCAGTAATAGAGGGGGCGACATGGGCTACACCTTC. It yields the protein CASSNRGGDMGYTF.

The V call is TRBV7-9, the J call TRBJ2-2; TRBD2 matches 7 bases. Germline loops: CDR1 SEHNR, CDR2 FQNEAQ (reference sequence). The CDR3 consists of 15 residues. The ends lost 6 bases at V and 7 bases at J; junction bases unmatched: 11. CDR3 residues: CASSSRGGENGELFF. The CDR3 nucleotides read TGTGCCAGCAGTTCCCGGGGAGGGGAGAACGGGGAGCTGTTTTTT. Full variable domain (rest looked up from reference TRBV7-9 and TRBJ2-2): DTGVSQNPRHKITKRGQNVTFRCDPISEHNRLYWYRQTLGQGPEFLTYFQNEAQLEKSRLLSDRFSAERPKGSFSTLEIQRTEQGDSAMYLCASSSRGGENGELFFGEGSRLTVL.

In DNA form, the CDR3 reads TGTGCCAGCAGTGGGCGAGGGTTAACGGTCGGAAACACCATATATTTT. Translation: CASSGRGLTVGNTIYF. J is TRBJ1-3 and V is TRBV6-1; D is unclear. Per the germline V gene, CDR1 is MNHNS and CDR2 is SASEGT. The CDR3 loop spans 16 amino acids. V lost 4 bases and J 4 bases, leaving 17 bases between the germline ends.

This chain uses TRBV9 with TRBJ1-1, with 12 bases that match TRBD1. CDR1 and CDR2 from the germline V gene are SGDLS and YYNGEE. V was clipped by 3 bases and J by 1 base; unmatched bases: 7. The length of the CDR3 is 17 residues. CDR3 protein: CASSGGGQGAKNTEAFF. CDR3 coding DNA: TGTGCCAGCAGCGGTGGGGGACAGGGGGCTAAGAACACTGAAGCTTTCTTT.

The rearrangement links TRBV7-3 to TRBJ2-6, with D perhaps matching TRBD2 (6 bases). Germline CDR1 reads SGHTA; CDR2 reads FQGTGA. The CDR3 extends over 17 amino acids. V lost 5 bases to trimming and J lost 7 bases, with 21 bases between them. CDR3 region: CASSPGPGVGEANVLTF. As DNA, the CDR3 is TGTGCCAGCAGCCCAGGCCCGGGGGTAGGTGAAGCCAACGTCCTGACTTTC.

The chain is built from TRBV30 and TRBJ1-5, with TRBD1 identical over 9 bases. The CDR3 is 13 amino acids. CDR1 GTSNPN and CDR2 SVGIG come from the germline V gene (reference sequence). V lost 2 bases and J lost 5; bases outside the gene matches: 1. The CDR3 loop reads CAWSTGGDQPQHF. CDR3 nucleotides: TGTGCCTGGAGTACAGGGGGCGATCAGCCCCAGCATTTT.

The chain combines TRBV29-1 with TRBJ2-1; 9 bases are a match to TRBD2. V dropped 5 bases and J dropped 6; count of bases not matched to a gene: 8. The length of the CDR3 is 14 residues. The germline V gene encodes CDR1 SQVTM and CDR2 ANQGSEA. The CDR3 reads CSVPGGLAVNEQFF. CDR3 DNA: TGCAGCGTTCCCGGGGGACTAGCAGTCAATGAGCAGTTCTTC.

The rearrangement uses TRBV6-1 and TRBJ1-2; maybe TRBD1 (6 bases). Germline V CDR1 and CDR2: MNHNS, SASEGT. Trimming took 5 bases from V and 11 from J, leaving 27 bases between them. The CDR3 has 16 residues. The CDR3 protein is CASSQETGIGRRKYTF. In DNA, the CDR3 is TGTGCCAGCAGTCAAGAAACAGGGATCGGTCGTCGGAAGTACACCTTC.

The CDR3 region has the DNA TGTGCCAGCAGCCAAACTCGGGGCGGGAGGGCCGGCGAGCAGTACTTC. Its protein is CASSQTRGGRAGEQYF. The rearrangement joins TRBV11-2 to TRBJ2-7; TRBD2 matches 9 bases. The V and J ends lost 5 bases and 6 bases, in that order; junction bases with no gene match: 14. Germline lookup yields CDR1 SGHAT and CDR2 FQNNGV. The CDR3 is 16 residues long.

J is TRBJ2-1 and V is TRBV7-2, with 15 nucleotides matching TRBD2. This CDR3 is built from 18 residues. V was clipped by 5 bases and J by 3 bases; unmatched bases: 8. CDR1 and CDR2 (germline): SGHTA, FQGNSA. This CDR3 reads CASSPGLAGGRRYNEQFF. In DNA, the CDR3 is TGTGCCAGCAGCCCTGGACTAGCGGGAGGGCGCCGCTACAATGAGCAGTTCTTC.

The rearrangement joins TRBV7-3 to TRBJ2-3, with D perhaps matching TRBD2 (6 bases). The V end was cut by 5 bases, the J end by 1 base, with 13 bases between. There are 15 residues in the CDR3. Looked up from germline, CDR1 is SGHTA and CDR2 is FQGTGA. As DNA, the CDR3 is TGTGCCAGCAGCGCCCGCGGGACTGGCACAGATACGCAGTATTTT. Residues: CASSARGTGTDTQYF.

The chain recombines TRBV5-1 with TRBJ2-2, with D perhaps matching TRBD1 (5 bases). The CDR3 sequence is 16 residues long. V was shortened by 0 bases and J by 6 bases, with 15 bases between the two germline ends. CDR1 and CDR2 (germline): SGHRS, YFSETQ. Here the CDR3 reads CASSLVVGAVAGELFF. The CDR3 DNA follows: TGCGCCAGCAGCTTGGTAGTTGGGGCCGTTGCCGGGGAGCTGTTTTTT.

This rearrangement joins TRBV13 to TRBJ2-1, with TRBD2 identical over 9 bases. V lost 4 bases, J lost 5 bases, and 3 bases stayed unmatched. In germline, CDR1 is PRHDT, CDR2 FYEKMQ (reference sequence). The CDR3 is 14 amino acids. The CDR3: CASSSWTSDNEQFF. DNA of the CDR3: TGTGCCAGCAGCTCTTGGACTAGCGACAATGAGCAGTTCTTC.